These T cell receptor beta chains were read from a single sample in a study of cytomegalovirus exposure and HLA in healthy donors. Generated by immunoSEQ multiplex PCR, the TCRdb table keeps only in-frame clones and is missing some. The sample contains 200,000 to 250,000 clones, 70% to 80% of which appear only once. The material sequenced was PBMCs. The receptors shown here come from a woman in her twenties or thirties in good health and CMV-seronegative. The CDR3 runs from the conserved cysteine through the conserved F or W. D genes are given only for firm matches. Some rows have no size entry. The others give once, few or many, or a class for an expanded clone.

d_gene | j_gene | v_gene | abundance | CDR3nt | CDR3aa
NA | TRBJ2-3 | TRBV29-1 | NA | TGCAGCGTTGAAGATCGCGTTAGGGGCGCAGATACGCAGTATTTT | CSVEDRVRGADTQYF
NA | TRBJ2-1 | TRBV2 | NA | TGTGCCAGCAGAAGCGAAGGAGGTCACAATGAGCAGTTCTTC | CASRSEGGHNEQFF
NA | TRBJ2-7 | TRBV20-1 | few | TGCAGTGCCCAGAGGGACGAGCAGTACTTC | CSAQRDEQYF
TRBD2 | TRBJ2-1 | TRBV7-9 | few | TGTGCCATCCGAATGACTAGCGGCAAAAACAATGAGCAGTTCTTC | CAIRMTSGKNNEQFF
NA | TRBJ1-2 | TRBV5-6 | NA | TGTGCCAGCAGCTCAGGGGCCGGCGTGAGTGGCTACACCTTC | CASSSGAGVSGYTF
NA | TRBJ2-1 | TRBV18 | NA | TGTGCCAGCTCCCCATCTGACTGGGACTCAAGTGCCCTTCTCTACAATGAGCAGTTCTTC | CASSPSDWDSSALLYNEQFF
TRBD1 | TRBJ2-7 | TRBV6-1 | NA | TGTGCCAGCAGTAACAGGGGGCGCGTAGATAACGAGCAGTACTTC | CASSNRGRVDNEQYF
NA | TRBJ1-2 | TRBV10-3 | NA | TGTGCCATCAGTGAGTCGAGGCAGGGGAACGGTGGCTACACCTTC | CAISESRQGNGGYTF
NA | TRBJ2-3 | TRBV11-2 | NA | TGTGCCAGCAGCGAAGGAGGTACCAGGGGAGATACGCAGTATTTT | CASSEGGTRGDTQYF
TRBD1 | TRBJ2-2 | TRBV19 | NA | TGTGCCAGTAGTATCGCCTGGACAGGGGGCTTACCCACCGGGGAGCTGTTTTTT | CASSIAWTGGLPTGELFF
NA | TRBJ2-2 | TRBV30 | NA | TGTGCCTGGGATCCTTGGGGGGCCGGGGAGCTGTTTTTT | CAWDPWGAGELFF
NA | TRBJ1-6 | TRBV11-3 | NA | TGTGCCAGCACCGGAGGGAGGGTTAACTCACCCCTCCACTTT | CASTGGRVNSPLHF
TRBD2 | TRBJ2-7 | TRBV7-6 | NA | TGTGCCAGCAGCTCTCTTAGCGGGAGTCTATCCTACGAGCAGTACTTC | CASSSLSGSLSYEQYF
TRBD1 | TRBJ2-7 | TRBV19 | NA | TGTGCCAGTAGTGTAAGGGACAGGGTCGACTACGAGCAGTACTTC | CASSVRDRVDYEQYF
NA | TRBJ2-5 | TRBV19 | NA | TGTGCCACTTCCAGGGGTCTGCAAGAGACCCAGTACTTC | CATSRGLQETQYF